The clone carrying this T cell receptor beta chain has only a few counts. This sample was included in a study of response to subunit inactivated influenza vaccine. Germline CDR1 and CDR2: MNHEY and SVGEGT. The length of the CDR3 is 16 residues. V dropped 5 bases and J dropped 1 base, with 18 bases sitting between them. Each CDR3 protein gets one entry after TCRdb re-called the RT-PCR reads with MiXCR. The repertoire consists of more than 550,000 distinct CDR3 sequences, with about 11% occurring once and the leading ten covering about 11%. These data also formed part of another study, on T cells expressing NK-cell markers. That paper notes: 5'RACE template switching with UMIs produced the TCR beta cDNA. TCR beta repertoires came from sorted CD3+CD56+NKG2C+, CD3+CD56+NKG2C- and CD3+CD56-NKG2C+ T cells. Among the eight sequenced donors, seven tested HCMV-seropositive and one tested seronegative. For a few donors, these clonotypes were likewise the leading ones in the CD3+CD56-NKG2C+ fraction. Evidence did not settle whether expanded NKG2C+ T cell clones targeted HCMV.

The chain joins TRBV6-2 or TRBV6-3 to TRBJ2-7, with D possibly being TRBD1 (7 bases). The sample in question was PBMCs from blood, obtained on the day of vaccination. This TCR was sampled from a man in his fifties or sixties who received an inactivated influenza vaccine. The CDR3 DNA reads as TGTGCCAGCAGTCCACAACGGAGGGGGCCTTCCTACGAGCAGTACTTC. Residues: CASSPQRRGPSYEQYF.